This is a list of T cell receptor beta chains from one sample in a study of T cell responses to AZD1222 COVID-19 vaccine. Sequenced by immunoSEQ multiplex PCR; TCRdb stores in-frame clones only, minus some. Among some 120,000 clones, approximately 85% were seen once, and the ten largest hold about 19%. The sequencing used peripheral blood, collected on day 0 of MenACWY control vaccination. All receptors derive from an adult in good health. The CDR3 runs from the conserved cysteine through the conserved F or W. A D gene is named only where the DNA matches it firmly. Not all rows give a size; the values are once, few, many and, for expanded clones, a class.

v_gene: TRBV18
abundance: .
j_gene: TRBJ2-3
d_gene: .
CDR3aa: CASSPPGRTLSTDTQYF
CDR3nt: TGTGCCAGCTCACCACCAGGAAGGACACTCAGCACAGATACGCAGTATTTT

v_gene: TRBV7-9
abundance: few
j_gene: TRBJ2-1
d_gene: TRBD2
CDR3aa: CASSLDGGTSVFYNEQFF
CDR3nt: TGTGCCAGCAGCTTAGATGGGGGGACTAGCGTTTTCTACAATGAGCAGTTCTTC

v_gene: TRBV30
abundance: .
j_gene: TRBJ1-2
d_gene: .
CDR3aa: CAWGAPGSIYGYTF
CDR3nt: TGTGCCTGGGGGGCCCCGGGGTCGATCTATGGCTACACCTTC

v_gene: TRBV9
abundance: few
j_gene: TRBJ1-2
d_gene: TRBD1
CDR3aa: CASSVDGKGRGQTRGGYTF
CDR3nt: TGTGCCAGCAGCGTAGACGGCAAGGGCAGGGGGCAGACGCGGGGAGGCTACACCTTC

v_gene: TRBV2
abundance: .
j_gene: TRBJ1-2
d_gene: TRBD1
CDR3aa: CASRIEGQFSF
CDR3nt: TGTGCCAGCAGGATAGAGGGACAGTTCTCCTTC

v_gene: TRBV15
abundance: .
j_gene: TRBJ1-1
d_gene: .
CDR3aa: CATSRDLGNTEAFF
CDR3nt: TGTGCCACCAGCAGAGATCTAGGGAACACTGAAGCTTTCTTT

v_gene: TRBV27
abundance: few
j_gene: TRBJ2-1
d_gene: TRBD2
CDR3aa: CASSGIAGSYNEQFF
CDR3nt: TGTGCCAGCAGTGGGATAGCGGGATCCTACAATGAGCAGTTCTTC

v_gene: TRBV24-1
abundance: .
j_gene: TRBJ2-7
d_gene: .
CDR3aa: CATSGSGEPYEQYF
CDR3nt: TGTGCCACCAGTGGATCCGGGGAGCCCTACGAGCAGTACTTC

v_gene: TRBV15
abundance: .
j_gene: TRBJ2-3
d_gene: .
CDR3aa: CATSREGQSTDTQYF
CDR3nt: TGTGCCACCAGCAGAGAGGGACAAAGCACAGATACGCAGTATTTT

v_gene: TRBV19
abundance: once
j_gene: TRBJ2-1
d_gene: .
CDR3aa: CASQPGPWNNEQFF
CDR3nt: TGTGCCAGCCAACCAGGGCCATGGAACAATGAGCAGTTCTTC

v_gene: TRBV2
abundance: .
j_gene: TRBJ2-7
d_gene: TRBD2
CDR3aa: CASSDWASGSGEQYF
CDR3nt: TGTGCCAGCAGTGATTGGGCTAGCGGGAGTGGCGAGCAGTACTTC

v_gene: TRBV18
abundance: .
j_gene: TRBJ2-7
d_gene: TRBD2
CDR3aa: CASSPPEAGVYEQYF
CDR3nt: TGTGCCAGCTCACCACCGGAGGCGGGAGTTTACGAGCAGTACTTC

v_gene: TRBV5-6
abundance: .
j_gene: TRBJ1-3
d_gene: .
CDR3aa: CASSRRQTYSGNTIYF
CDR3nt: TGTGCCAGCAGCCGAAGACAAACGTACTCTGGAAACACCATATATTTT

v_gene: TRBV25-1
abundance: .
j_gene: TRBJ1-2
d_gene: .
CDR3aa: CASSAQQGRDGYTF
CDR3nt: TGTGCCAGCAGTGCACAGCAGGGTAGGGATGGCTACACCTTC

v_gene: TRBV6-4
abundance: .
j_gene: TRBJ1-2
d_gene: .
CDR3aa: CASSDSGRGYGYTF
CDR3nt: TGTGCCAGCAGTGACTCGGGGAGAGGATATGGCTACACCTTC

v_gene: TRBV28
abundance: once
j_gene: TRBJ1-2
d_gene: .
CDR3aa: CASSFRWTTGHGYTF
CDR3nt: TGTGCCAGCAGTTTCAGATGGACAACGGGGCATGGCTACACCTTC

v_gene: TRBV9
abundance: .
j_gene: TRBJ2-3
d_gene: TRBD2
CDR3aa: CASSVGLAATDTQYF
CDR3nt: TGTGCCAGCAGCGTGGGACTAGCGGCCACAGATACGCAGTATTTT

v_gene: TRBV18
abundance: .
j_gene: TRBJ1-4
d_gene: .
CDR3aa: CASSPEAGRGMTNEKLFF
CDR3nt: TGTGCCAGCTCACCAGAGGCAGGGCGAGGGATGACTAATGAAAAACTGTTTTTT

v_gene: TRBV5-4
abundance: .
j_gene: TRBJ2-7
d_gene: .
CDR3aa: CASSLELGTYEQYF
CDR3nt: TGTGCCAGCAGCTTGGAACTAGGCACCTACGAGCAGTACTTC

v_gene: TRBV14
abundance: .
j_gene: TRBJ1-4
d_gene: .
CDR3aa: CASSLYHGRHANEKLFF
CDR3nt: TGTGCCAGCAGCCTCTACCACGGACGGCACGCTAATGAAAAACTGTTTTTT

v_gene: TRBV7-9
abundance: .
j_gene: TRBJ2-1
d_gene: TRBD2
CDR3aa: CASSPGLAGGSSYNEQFF
CDR3nt: TGTGCCAGCAGCCCCGGACTAGCGGGAGGGAGCTCCTACAATGAGCAGTTCTTC

v_gene: TRBV15
abundance: .
j_gene: TRBJ1-3
d_gene: .
CDR3aa: CATSRDNSGGGNTIYF
CDR3nt: TGTGCCACCAGCAGAGATAATTCGGGAGGTGGAAACACCATATATTTT

v_gene: TRBV2
abundance: .
j_gene: TRBJ1-5
d_gene: TRBD1
CDR3aa: CARGQGRNQPQHF
CDR3nt: TGTGCCAGGGGACAGGGTCGCAATCAGCCCCAGCATTTT

v_gene: TRBV28
abundance: .
j_gene: TRBJ1-1
d_gene: .
CDR3aa: CASSEGGATEAFF
CDR3nt: TGTGCCAGCAGTGAAGGAGGGGCAACTGAAGCTTTCTTT

v_gene: TRBV29-1
abundance: .
j_gene: TRBJ1-1
d_gene: .
CDR3aa: CSGGTGIMNTEAFF
CDR3nt: TGCAGCGGAGGCACAGGGATCATGAACACTGAAGCTTTCTTT

v_gene: TRBV15
abundance: .
j_gene: TRBJ2-1
d_gene: TRBD2
CDR3aa: CATSSPPTGTSKGNEQFF
CDR3nt: TGTGCCACCAGCAGTCCTCCAACCGGGACTAGCAAGGGTAATGAGCAGTTCTTC

v_gene: TRBV28
abundance: few
j_gene: TRBJ2-7
d_gene: TRBD1
CDR3aa: CASSSAGTGGYEQYF
CDR3nt: TGTGCCAGCAGTTCGGCCGGGACAGGGGGCTACGAGCAGTACTTC

v_gene: TRBV19
abundance: .
j_gene: TRBJ2-1
d_gene: TRBD2
CDR3aa: CASSFHTGLAGRDNEQFF
CDR3nt: TGTGCCAGTAGTTTCCATACTGGACTAGCGGGACGCGACAATGAGCAGTTCTTC

v_gene: TRBV7-8
abundance: .
j_gene: TRBJ2-7
d_gene: .
CDR3aa: CASSLGQASYEQYF
CDR3nt: TGTGCCAGCAGCTTAGGCCAGGCTTCCTACGAGCAGTACTTC

v_gene: TRBV5-1
abundance: .
j_gene: TRBJ2-3
d_gene: .
CDR3aa: CASRPGLASLTDTQYF
CDR3nt: TGCGCCAGCCGACCGGGGTTAGCGTCACTCACAGATACGCAGTATTTT

v_gene: TRBV5-1
abundance: .
j_gene: TRBJ2-3
d_gene: TRBD1
CDR3aa: CASSYTGGVTDTQYF
CDR3nt: TGCGCCAGCAGCTATACAGGGGGCGTCACAGATACGCAGTATTTT

v_gene: TRBV6-5
abundance: .
j_gene: TRBJ2-1
d_gene: TRBD2
CDR3aa: CASSYSASGSYEQFF
CDR3nt: TGTGCCAGCAGTTACTCCGCTAGCGGGAGCTATGAGCAGTTCTTC

v_gene: TRBV24-1
abundance: once
j_gene: TRBJ2-7
d_gene: .
CDR3aa: CATSDLGEQYF
CDR3nt: TGTGCCACCAGTGATTTGGGCGAGCAGTACTTC

v_gene: TRBV6-2/TRBV6-3
abundance: .
j_gene: TRBJ2-7
d_gene: TRBD2
CDR3aa: CASSYPLAGATSYEQYF
CDR3nt: TGTGCCAGCAGTTACCCACTAGCGGGGGCGACCTCCTACGAGCAGTACTTC

v_gene: TRBV15
abundance: .
j_gene: TRBJ2-6
d_gene: .
CDR3aa: CATSRDRHRTMGGANVLTF
CDR3nt: TGTGCCACCAGCAGAGATAGGCATCGGACCATGGGGGGGGCCAACGTCCTGACTTTC

v_gene: TRBV4-1
abundance: .
j_gene: TRBJ2-3
d_gene: TRBD2
CDR3aa: CASSKREGTDTQYF
CDR3nt: TGCGCCAGCAGCAAGCGGGAGGGCACAGATACGCAGTATTTT

v_gene: TRBV25-1
abundance: once
j_gene: TRBJ1-1
d_gene: .
CDR3aa: CASSEYGPGLNTEAFF
CDR3nt: TGTGCCAGCAGTGAATATGGCCCGGGACTGAACACTGAAGCTTTCTTT

v_gene: TRBV6-1
abundance: .
j_gene: TRBJ1-3
d_gene: .
CDR3aa: CASSAYSWGLGNTIYF
CDR3nt: TGTGCCAGCAGTGCCTACTCTTGGGGATTGGGAAACACCATATATTTT

v_gene: TRBV5-1
abundance: .
j_gene: TRBJ1-4
d_gene: .
CDR3aa: CASSLGAGGNEKLFF
CDR3nt: TGCGCCAGCAGCTTGGGAGCGGGGGGTAATGAAAAACTGTTTTTT

v_gene: TRBV6-5
abundance: .
j_gene: TRBJ1-2
d_gene: .
CDR3aa: CASRNSPQNPYGYTF
CDR3nt: TGTGCCAGCAGAAATAGTCCCCAGAACCCCTATGGCTACACCTTC

v_gene: TRBV7-7
abundance: .
j_gene: TRBJ2-7
d_gene: TRBD2
CDR3aa: CASSSGLGGTYEQYF
CDR3nt: TGTGCTAGCAGCTCCGGCTTGGGGGGGACTTACGAGCAGTACTTC

v_gene: TRBV6-1
abundance: few
j_gene: TRBJ2-7
d_gene: TRBD2
CDR3aa: CASSEKVAGAYEQYF
CDR3nt: TGTGCCAGCAGTGAAAAGGTAGCGGGAGCCTACGAGCAGTACTTC

v_gene: TRBV5-1
abundance: .
j_gene: TRBJ2-7
d_gene: .
CDR3aa: CASSLERGSNRRYF
CDR3nt: TGCGCCAGCAGCTTGGAACGGGGGTCGAATAGACGGTACTTC